Listed below are T cell receptor beta chains from one sample, sequenced in a study of regulatory T cells in long-lasting Graves disease. TCRdb re-derived calls from the multiplex PCR reads in MiXCR, one entry per CDR3 protein. This sample has 450,000 or so distinct CDR3 sequences, with around 21% found just once. Sample: peripheral blood mononuclear cells (PBMCs), taken when the disease was refractory, from a patient treated with antithyroid drugs. These receptors came from a female donor with Graves disease. CDR3s include the opening cysteine and the closing phenylalanine or tryptophan. The D gene is left open where the match is weak. A row's size may be missing; if present it is once, few, many or a size class.

clone size | D gene | J gene | V gene | CDR3 DNA | CDR3 protein
few | TRBD1 | TRBJ2-2 | TRBV9 | TGTGCCAGCAAACAATCCGGGACAGGGTCAACCGGGGAGCTGTTTTTT | CASKQSGTGSTGELFF
few | . | TRBJ1-6 | TRBV20-1 | TGCAGTGCTAGAGAAGCAGGATATAATTCACCCCTCCACTTT | CSAREAGYNSPLHF
many | . | TRBJ2-5 | TRBV2 | TGTGCCAGCAAAATTACGGCAACCCCTAACCAAGAGACCCAGTACTTC | CASKITATPNQETQYF
few | TRBD1 | TRBJ1-2 | TRBV29-1 | TGCAGCGTTGACCAGGGGGCGTATGGCTACACCTTC | CSVDQGAYGYTF
many | . | TRBJ2-7 | TRBV2 | TGTGCCAGCACCAACCCCGTCAGTAAGGAGCAGTACTTC | CASTNPVSKEQYF
few | . | TRBJ2-7 | TRBV28 | TGTGCCAGCAGTTTGAGGAGGGGGCCAGAGCAGTACTTC | CASSLRRGPEQYF
few | TRBD1 | TRBJ1-1 | TRBV11-1 | TGTGCCAGCAGCTTTCCCGGGACAGGGAACACTGAAGCTTTCTTT | CASSFPGTGNTEAFF
once | TRBD2 | TRBJ2-1 | TRBV20-1 | TGCAGTGCTAGAGATCCCGGCGGGAGCTCCTACAATGAGCAGTTCTTC | CSARDPGGSSYNEQFF
. | . | TRBJ2-3 | TRBV20-1 | TGCAGTGCAATGTCTGGCACAGATACGCAGTATTTT | CSAMSGTDTQYF
many | . | TRBJ2-7 | TRBV6-1 | TGTGCCAGCAGTGAAGTGGGCAGATACTACGAGCAGTACTTC | CASSEVGRYYEQYF
many | TRBD1 | TRBJ2-6 | TRBV30 | TGTGCCATGACAGGGGGCGACTCTGGGGCCAACGTCCTGACTTTC | CAMTGGDSGANVLTF
many | . | TRBJ1-1 | TRBV6-1 | TGTGCCAGCAGTCCTACAGGGATCGTGCCTGAAGCTTTCTTT | CASSPTGIVPEAFF
many | TRBD2 | TRBJ2-5 | TRBV27 | TGTGCCAGCAGTTTAACGGCGGGAGTGGGGGAGACCCAGTACTTC | CASSLTAGVGETQYF
few | TRBD1 | TRBJ1-6 | TRBV28 | TGTGCCAGCAGTTTTCGGACAGGGTATTCACCCCTCCACTTT | CASSFRTGYSPLHF
. | . | TRBJ1-2 | TRBV19 | TGTGCCAGTAGTGAGCGGGGGCATAACTATGGCTACACCTTC | CASSERGHNYGYTF
many | . | TRBJ1-5 | TRBV27 | TGTGCCAGCAGTTTATTGGCTAGCAATCAGCCCCAGCATTTT | CASSLLASNQPQHF
. | . | TRBJ2-1 | TRBV7-2 | TGTGCCAGCAGCTTGGACTTAACCTACGATGAGCAGTTCTTC | CASSLDLTYDEQFF
many | TRBD1 | TRBJ1-2 | TRBV3-1 | TGTGCCAGCAGCCAAGATCGGGGACAGGGGGCGCGCGGCTACACCTTC | CASSQDRGQGARGYTF
many | . | TRBJ2-5 | TRBV24-1 | TGTGCCACCAGCCCTAGCGCCCAAAAGAGGGAGACCCAGTACTTC | CATSPSAQKRETQYF
few | . | TRBJ1-5 | TRBV19 | TGTGCCAGTAGTTCCTCGCCGGGGGGCAATCAGCCCCAGCATTTT | CASSSSPGGNQPQHF
many | TRBD1 | TRBJ1-1 | TRBV12-3/TRBV12-4 | TGTGCCAGCAGTTATACAGGGGGCAGGACTGAAGCTTTCTTT | CASSYTGGRTEAFF
many | TRBD2 | TRBJ2-5 | TRBV4-2 | TGTGCCAGCAGCCAAGATGTATTAGCGGGAGGACAAGAGACCCAGTACTTC | CASSQDVLAGGQETQYF
many | . | TRBJ1-5 | TRBV24-1 | TGTGCCACCAGTGGCCCCCGGTCGGATCAGCCCCAGCATTTT | CATSGPRSDQPQHF
. | TRBD1 | TRBJ1-5 | TRBV3-1 | TGTGCCAGCAGCCAAGCGACAGGGAATCAGCCCCAGCATTTT | CASSQATGNQPQHF
many | . | TRBJ1-1 | TRBV11-2 | TGTGCCAGCAGCCCCCGACCTAACACTGAAGCTTTCTTT | CASSPRPNTEAFF
many | . | TRBJ1-1 | TRBV6-1 | TGTGCCAGCCAGACATCGAACACTGAAGCTTTCTTT | CASQTSNTEAFF
. | . | TRBJ1-2 | TRBV7-9 | TGTGCCAGCAGCTTTTCGGGGGATGGATATGGCTACACCTTC | CASSFSGDGYGYTF
many | . | TRBJ1-1 | TRBV7-9 | TGTGCCAGCAGCTCCACCGATCGGGGGGACACTGAAGCTTTCTTT | CASSSTDRGDTEAFF
. | . | TRBJ2-4 | TRBV20-1 | TGCAGTGCTAGGGGGGGGCAGGGACGTCTAGCCAAAAACATTCAGTACTTC | CSARGGQGRLAKNIQYF
once | . | TRBJ2-7 | TRBV14 | TGTGCCAGCAGCCCCCCGGCGTGGGGGGCAATGGATTACGAGCAGTACTTC | CASSPPAWGAMDYEQYF
few | TRBD1 | TRBJ1-2 | TRBV12-3/TRBV12-4 | TGTGCCAGCAGTTTTTTAACCGGGACAGCAGAGTTTGAGGGCTACACCTTC | CASSFLTGTAEFEGYTF
few | . | TRBJ2-3 | TRBV20-1 | TGCAGTGCTAGCTGGACGGTTACAGATACGCAGTATTTT | CSASWTVTDTQYF
many | TRBD2 | TRBJ2-5 | TRBV6-1 | TGTGCCAGTAGCGGGATCGGGCGAGAGACCCAGTACTTC | CASSGIGRETQYF
many | TRBD1 | TRBJ2-7 | TRBV3-1 | TGTGCCAGCAGCCGCGGACAGGTCTACGAGCAGTACTTC | CASSRGQVYEQYF
many | TRBD2 | TRBJ2-7 | TRBV2 | TGTGCCAGCAGTACAATAGCGGGAGAACGGTTCTACGAGCAGTACTTC | CASSTIAGERFYEQYF
. | . | TRBJ1-1 | TRBV7-2 | TGTGCCAGCAGCTATGTAGGGCAAACATTCATGAACACTGAAGCTTTCTTT | CASSYVGQTFMNTEAFF
few | . | TRBJ1-6 | TRBV5-4 | TGTGCCAGCAGCTCGGGACACGAGGGTATAATTTCACCCCTCCACTTT | CASSSGHEGIISPLHF
. | . | TRBJ2-7 | TRBV20-1 | TGCAGTGCTAGAGCCGGGACCGGGTACGAGCAGTACTTC | CSARAGTGYEQYF
many | . | TRBJ1-2 | TRBV6-1 | TGTGCCAGCAGTGAAGGGGGCGAAGGCTATGGCTACACCTTC | CASSEGGEGYGYTF
many | . | TRBJ2-5 | TRBV6-5 | TGTGCCAGCAGTTATCTTTCGGGAGAGACCCAGTACTTC | CASSYLSGETQYF